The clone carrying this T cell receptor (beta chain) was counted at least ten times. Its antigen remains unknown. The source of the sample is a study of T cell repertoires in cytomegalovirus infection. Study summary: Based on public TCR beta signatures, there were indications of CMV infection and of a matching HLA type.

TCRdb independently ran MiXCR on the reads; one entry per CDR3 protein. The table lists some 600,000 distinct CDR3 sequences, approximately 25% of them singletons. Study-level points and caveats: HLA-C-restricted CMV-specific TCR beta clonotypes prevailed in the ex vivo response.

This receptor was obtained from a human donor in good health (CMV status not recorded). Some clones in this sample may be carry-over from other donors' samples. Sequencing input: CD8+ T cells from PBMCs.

The CDR3 DNA reads TGCAGTGCTAGAGGGGGATATAGCAATCAGCCCCAGCATTTT. Translated: CSARGGYSNQPQHF. V and J are TRBV20-1 and TRBJ1-5; D remains unclear. The germline V gene encodes CDR1 DFQATT and CDR2 SNEGSKA (reference sequence). The CDR3 is 14 amino acids. Trimming left V 1 base short and J 0 bases short, with 7 bases between.